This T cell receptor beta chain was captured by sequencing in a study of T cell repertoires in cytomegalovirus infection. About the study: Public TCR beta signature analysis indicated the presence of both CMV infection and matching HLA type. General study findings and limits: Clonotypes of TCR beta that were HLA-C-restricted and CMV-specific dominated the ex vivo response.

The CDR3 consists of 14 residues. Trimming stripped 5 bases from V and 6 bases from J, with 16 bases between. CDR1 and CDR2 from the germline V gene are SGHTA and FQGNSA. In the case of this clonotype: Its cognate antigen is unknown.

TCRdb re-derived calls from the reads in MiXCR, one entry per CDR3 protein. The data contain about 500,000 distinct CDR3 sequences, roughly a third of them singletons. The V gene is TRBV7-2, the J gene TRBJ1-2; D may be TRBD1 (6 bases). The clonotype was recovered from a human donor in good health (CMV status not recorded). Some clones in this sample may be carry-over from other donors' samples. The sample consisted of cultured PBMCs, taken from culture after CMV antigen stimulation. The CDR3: CASSPNNRVHGYTF. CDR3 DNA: TGTGCCAGCAGCCCAAATAACAGGGTCCATGGCTACACCTTC. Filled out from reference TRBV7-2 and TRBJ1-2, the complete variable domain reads GAGVSQSPSNKVTEKGKDVELRCDPISGHTALYWYRQSLGQGLEFLIYFQGNSAPDKSGLPSDRFSAERTGGSVSTLTIQRTQQEDSAVYLCASSPNNRVHGYTFGSGTRLTVV.